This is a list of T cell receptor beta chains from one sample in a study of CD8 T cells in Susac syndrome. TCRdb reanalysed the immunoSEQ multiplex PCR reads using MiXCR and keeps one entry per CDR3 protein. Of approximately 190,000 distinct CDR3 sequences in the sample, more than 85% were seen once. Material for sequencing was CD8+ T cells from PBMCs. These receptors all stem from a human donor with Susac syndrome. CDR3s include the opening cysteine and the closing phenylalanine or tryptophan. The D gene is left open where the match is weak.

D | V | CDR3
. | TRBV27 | CASSLHAGEGYGYTF
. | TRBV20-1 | CSASPLGRNTEAFF
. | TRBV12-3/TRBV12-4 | CASSLVGRGATNEKLFF
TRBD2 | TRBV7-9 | CASSLDMGGGATNEQFF
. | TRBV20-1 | CSARGFLNYGYTF
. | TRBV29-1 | CSVEEGGYNEQFF
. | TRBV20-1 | CSARRSRSYNEQFF
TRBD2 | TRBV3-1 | CATAQTSVLYEQYF
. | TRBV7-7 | CASSPDEQYF
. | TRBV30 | CAWSVQGDTQYF
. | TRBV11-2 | CASSLGQKLYF
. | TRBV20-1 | CRISGYYNEQFF
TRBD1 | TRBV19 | CASVNGQGLNYGYTF
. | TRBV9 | CASSPSGTGDDEQYF
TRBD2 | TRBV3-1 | CASSHYRLARSYEQYF
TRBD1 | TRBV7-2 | CASSSGQGVSLYGYTF
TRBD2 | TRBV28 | CASSPTSGEDTQYF
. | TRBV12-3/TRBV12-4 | CASSLGGYNGYTF
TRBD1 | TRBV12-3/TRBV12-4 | CASLSGTGGAGSYNEQFF
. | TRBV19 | CASLTNTEAFF
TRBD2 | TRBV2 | CASSETSALTDTQYF
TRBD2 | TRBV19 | CASSEGLAGTYEQYF
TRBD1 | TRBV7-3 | CASSSTGGAGEAFF
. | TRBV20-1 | CSALKGGVRQFSGNTIYF
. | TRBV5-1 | CASSLDRSGYEQYF
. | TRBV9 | CASSASGGQEWGELFF
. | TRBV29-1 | CSVIWPTEQFF
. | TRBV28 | CASSFTVNNEQFF
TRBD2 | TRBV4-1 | CASSHPPTSGGAEETQYF
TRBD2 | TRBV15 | CATSRGTSGTYEQYF
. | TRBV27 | CASSMGDSTDTQYF
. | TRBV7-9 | CASSSGQLREQYF
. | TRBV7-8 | CASSNRGGGGHEKLFF
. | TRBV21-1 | CASSGGGYGYTF
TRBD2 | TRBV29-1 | CSVEVPWREGIGELFF
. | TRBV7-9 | CASSSSRQETQYF